These 21 T cell receptor beta chains came from one sample sequenced in a study of OX40 agonist ivuxolimab in advanced cancers. TCRdb keeps only in-frame clones here, not all; method: immunoSEQ multiplex PCR. In the table there are tens of thousands of clones, 75% to 95% of which are singletons. The material was CD4+ or CD8+ T cells sorted from blood, obtained in a trial of the OX40 agonist ivuxolimab. All receptors derive from an adult with an advanced solid tumor such as melanoma, head and neck, liver or kidney cancer.

The CDR3 region has the DNA TGTGCCAGCGGTCCCCGGGGGGGAGAAAAACTGTTTTTT. Translating gives CASGPRGGEKLFF. V is TRBV7-2 and J is TRBJ1-4; the D gene is possibly TRBD1 (5 bases). V was pared by 8 bases and J by 8 bases, with 15 bases between. This CDR3 has 13 residues. In germline, CDR1 is SGHTA, CDR2 FQGNSA.

This chain uses TRBV5-6 with TRBJ1-5, with 7 bases fitting TRBD1. Trimming cost V 5 bases and J 0 bases; bases outside gene matches: 5. This CDR3 contains 15 residues. Per the germline V gene, CDR1 is SGHDT and CDR2 is YYEEEE. The CDR3 DNA is TGTGCCAGCAGTTCAGACAGGGATAGCAATCAGCCCCAGCATTTT. Translation gives CASSSDRDSNQPQHF.

The chain links TRBV7-8 to TRBJ2-2, with a possible D match to TRBD2 (6 bases). Trimming left V 4 bases short and J 7 bases short, with 19 bases between. This CDR3 region has 16 residues. Per germline, CDR1 SGHVS and CDR2 FQNEAQ. The CDR3 is CASSSDLGSRGGELFF. CDR3 coding DNA: TGTGCCAGCAGCTCCGACCTCGGGAGTCGGGGCGGGGAGCTGTTTTTT.

This clone showed up just a few times. The rearrangement joins TRBV7-3 to TRBJ2-1, with D tentatively TRBD2 (6 bases). CDR3 size: 13 residues. Germline V gene lookup returns CDR1 SGHTA and CDR2 FQGTGA. V was cut by 6 bases and J by 7 bases, with 13 bases left in between. The CDR3 loop reads CASSAGFGNEQFF. CDR3 DNA: TGTGCCAGCAGTGCGGGGTTTGGGAATGAGCAGTTCTTC.

The gene calls are TRBV5-1 and TRBJ2-7; 11 bases fit TRBD1. The CDR3 sequence is 16 residues long. CDR1 is SGHRS, CDR2 YFSETQ, per germline. The trim removed 4 bases at V and 6 bases at J, leaving 12 bases unmatched. CDR3 residues: CASSARPGQGAGEQYF. The CDR3 DNA reads as TGCGCCAGCAGCGCTCGTCCCGGACAGGGGGCGGGCGAGCAGTACTTC.

This clone showed up just once. This rearrangement joins TRBV27 to TRBJ1-6; 8 bases map to TRBD1. Germline trimming cut 4 bases from V and 7 bases from J; bases unmatched to any gene: 3. This CDR3 is built from 14 residues. The germline CDR1 and CDR2 sequences are MNHEY and SMNVEV (reference sequence). CDR3 bases: TGTGCCAGCAGTTCCACAGGGGGGAATTCACCCCTCCACTTT. This translates into CASSSTGGNSPLHF.

Points on this clone: The same CDR3 also results from other DNA sequences found in this sample. The chain carries TRBV9 and TRBJ1-1; 9 bases map to TRBD1. The V gene end was trimmed by 2 bases and the J gene end by 2 bases; junction bases not matched to a gene: 4. This CDR3 is 15 amino acids long. CDR1 and CDR2 (germline): SGDLS, YYNGEE. The CDR3 region has the DNA TGTGCCAGCAGCGTCGGGACAGGGTTAAACACTGAAGCTTTCTTT. Amino acids: CASSVGTGLNTEAFF.

This clone was seen a single time. The genes are TRBV7-9 and TRBJ2-1; a weak D match, TRBD2 (6 bases). Deletions cut 5 bases from V and 7 bases from J, with 21 bases between. This CDR3 is 16 amino acids long. Per the germline V gene, CDR1 is SEHNR and CDR2 is FQNEAQ (reference sequence). The CDR3 DNA follows: TGTGCCAGCAGCCTTTCTGGGGGAGGAGGGTCGAATGAGCAGTTCTTC. This codes for CASSLSGGGGSNEQFF. The full variable domain, completed using reference TRBV7-9 and TRBJ2-1, is DTGVSQNPRHKITKRGQNVTFRCDPISEHNRLYWYRQTLGQGPEFLTYFQNEAQLEKSRLLSDRFSAERPKGSFSTLEIQRTEQGDSAMYLCASSLSGGGGSNEQFFGPGTRLTVL.

The V and J genes are TRBV5-4 and TRBJ1-1, with 9 positions matching TRBD1. The CDR3 has 16 amino acids. The trim removed 4 bases at V and 0 bases at J, leaving 7 bases unmatched. Germline V gene lookup returns CDR1 SGHNT and CDR2 YYREEE (reference sequence). The CDR3, as DNA: TGTGCCAGCAGCCCACAGGGGGCGGTTGTGAACACTGAAGCTTTCTTT. It encodes CASSPQGAVVNTEAFF.

The CDR3 coding sequence is TGTGCCAGCAGATCACCGGGACCCGGAAACACCATATATTTT. Its protein is CASRSPGPGNTIYF. This chain joins TRBV6-5 and TRBJ1-3; D possibly corresponds to TRBD1 (5 bases). The germline V gene has CDR1 MNHEY and CDR2 SVGAGI. V was shortened by 6 bases and J by 4 bases, with 13 bases between the two germline ends. The CDR3 runs to 14 residues.

V is TRBV6-5 and J is TRBJ1-1, with TRBD1 identical over 10 bases. The junction had 7 bases not matched to a gene; V was cut back by 6 bases and J by 3 bases. The CDR3 has 15 residues. Germline V gene data show CDR1 as MNHEY and CDR2 as SVGAGI. The CDR3 DNA follows: TGTGCCAGCAGCAGACAGGGGGCGGGGGACACTGAAGCTTTCTTT. This translates into CASSRQGAGDTEAFF.

V and J are TRBV7-9 and TRBJ2-7; 13 bases line up with TRBD2. V lost 5 bases to trimming and J lost 4 bases; unmatched junction nucleotides: 8. The CDR3 loop spans 16 amino acids. Looked up from germline, CDR1 is SEHNR and CDR2 is FQNEAQ (reference sequence). CDR3 protein: CASSHGLAGDLYEQYF. In DNA form, the CDR3 reads TGTGCCAGCAGCCATGGACTAGCGGGAGACCTTTACGAGCAGTACTTC.

The V gene is TRBV5-4, the J gene TRBJ2-2; 7 nucleotides align to TRBD2. CDR3 length: 15 residues. Germline V gives CDR1 SGHNT, CDR2 YYREEE (reference sequence). With 4 bases clipped from V and 2 bases from J, the junction kept 5 bases outside the gene matches. The CDR3 nucleotides read TGTGCCAGCAGCCCAGGAGCGGGAAACACCGGGGAGCTGTTTTTT. This translates into CASSPGAGNTGELFF. Full variable domain (outside the CDR3, taken from reference TRBV5-4 and TRBJ2-2): ETGVTQSPTHLIKTRGQQVTLRCSSQSGHNTVSWYQQALGQGPQFIFQYYREEENGRGNFPPRFSGLQFPNYSSELNVNALELDDSALYLCASSPGAGNTGELFFGEGSRLTVL.

V gene TRBV6-5 combines with J gene TRBJ2-1; 9 bases align to TRBD2. Germline CDR1 reads MNHEY; CDR2 reads SVGAGI. The CDR3 sequence is 14 residues long. The trim removed 1 base at V and 14 bases at J, leaving 9 bases unmatched. CDR3 nucleotide sequence: TGTGCCAGCAGTTACTTAGGCCTAGCGGGGCAAGAGTTCTTC. It yields the protein CASSYLGLAGQEFF.

This clone was detected only once. The rearrangement uses TRBV28 and TRBJ2-3; 14 bases are a match to TRBD2. The CDR3 sequence is 17 residues long. Looked up from germline, CDR1 is MDHEN and CDR2 is SYDVKM. The trim removed 4 bases at V and 5 bases at J, leaving 8 bases unmatched. This chain's CDR3 is CASSSPGTSGSLDTQYF. The CDR3 DNA reads as TGTGCCAGCAGTTCCCCGGGGACTAGCGGGAGTCTAGATACGCAGTATTTT. Using reference TRBV28 and TRBJ2-3 for the parts outside the CDR3, the full variable domain is DVKVTQSSRYLVKRTGEKVFLECVQDMDHENMFWYRQDPGLGLRLIYFSYDVKMKEKGDIPEGYSVSREKKERFSLILESASTNQTSMYLCASSSPGTSGSLDTQYFGPGTRLTVL.

This chain links TRBV6-1 with TRBJ1-2; 8 bases fit TRBD1. The CDR3 spans 13 residues. The J segment lost 6 bases and the V segment lost 2 bases, leaving 2 bases of the junction unmatched. The germline V gene encodes CDR1 MNHNS and CDR2 SASEGT. CDR3 residues: CASSETGGHGYTF. In nucleotides, the CDR3 is TGTGCCAGCAGTGAAACAGGGGGGCATGGCTACACCTTC.

This chain uses TRBV6-5 with TRBJ2-7; D not resolved. Trimming shortened V by 3 bases and J by 2 bases, and 14 bases separated the two germline ends. The CDR3 runs 15 residues. From germline, CDR1 is MNHEY and CDR2 SVGAGI. CDR3 sequence reads: CASSYFGPTPYEQYF. DNA for the CDR3: TGTGCCAGCAGTTATTTCGGCCCGACCCCCTACGAGCAGTACTTC.

The chain joins TRBV7-8 to TRBJ1-1; D ambiguous. CDR1 SGHVS and CDR2 FQNEAQ come from the germline V gene. The ends were cut back, 2 bases at V and 1 base at J, with 8 bases in the middle. This CDR3 contains 14 residues. The CDR3 here is CASSLFAANTEAFF. CDR3 bases: TGTGCCAGCAGCTTATTTGCTGCGAACACTGAAGCTTTCTTT.

This clone appeared once. The chain links TRBV15 to TRBJ1-2, with D possibly being TRBD1 (5 bases). The germline gives CDR1 LNHNV, CDR2 YYDKDF (reference sequence). There are 13 residues in the CDR3. V gave up 0 bases and J gave up 8 bases, with 10 bases separating them. Written as DNA, the CDR3 is TGTGCCACCAGCAGAGATCTAGGGGTAGGCTACACCTTC. Translated, it gives CATSRDLGVGYTF.

Details on this clone: The sample holds other DNA sequences that translate to the same CDR3. In DNA form, the CDR3 reads TGCGCCAGCAGCCCGAACCTTATTCGACTAGCGGGAAGCACAGATACGCAGTATTTT. It codes for CASSPNLIRLAGSTDTQYF. The chain combines TRBV5-1 with TRBJ2-3, with TRBD2 matching over 11 bases. V lost 4 bases and J lost 0; bases outside the gene matches: 13. Per the germline V gene, CDR1 is SGHRS and CDR2 is YFSETQ. The CDR3 runs to 19 residues.

The chain employs TRBV7-8 and TRBJ2-3; the match to TRBD2 covers 14 bases. The CDR3 contains 15 residues. Trimming at V came to 7 bases and at J to 7 bases, leaving 7 bases not matched to a gene. Germline assignment: CDR1 SGHVS and CDR2 FQNEAQ. CDR3 DNA: TGTGCCAGCATCCCGGGACTAGCGGGAGAAAATACGCAGTATTTT. It codes for CASIPGLAGENTQYF.